These 19 T cell receptor beta chains share one sample of origin, sequenced in a study of blood T cell repertoires in COVID-19. Assay: immunoSEQ multiplex PCR; the TCRdb copy retains only in-frame clones and omits some. This sample has roughly 160,000 clones, with about 85% found just once. The sequenced sample consisted of peripheral blood. The receptors were sampled from a man at least 80 years old with COVID-19, enrolled during active disease.

V usage is TRBV6-4 and J usage is TRBJ1-4, with 9 bases fitting TRBD1. The CDR3 is 13 amino acids. Germline V lookup: CDR1 MRHNA, CDR2 SNTAGT. After removal of 9 bases from V and 2 bases from J, the junction contained 1 base not matched to a gene. Here the CDR3 DNA reads TGTGCCAGGACAGGGGGGACTAATGAAAAACTGTTTTTT. It yields the protein CARTGGTNEKLFF.

The chain has TRBV6-5 and TRBJ2-3; tentative D call: TRBD2 (5 bases). Trimming took off 10 bases at V and 0 bases at J, with 8 bases between the two ends. Per the germline V gene, CDR1 is MNHEY and CDR2 is SVGAGI. The CDR3 spans 12 residues. The CDR3 loop is CATTGSTDTQYF. CDR3 in DNA: TGTGCCACGACGGGGAGCACAGATACGCAGTATTTT.

The chain employs TRBV2 and TRBJ1-5; 8 bases fit TRBD1. Unmatched junction bases numbered 7, after V lost 6 bases and J lost 0 bases. This CDR3 is built from 16 residues. Germline V lookup: CDR1 SNHLY, CDR2 FYNNEI. The CDR3 sequence: CASRGRTGNSNQPQHF. The CDR3 region has the DNA TGTGCCAGCAGGGGTCGGACAGGGAATAGCAATCAGCCCCAGCATTTT.

The V gene is TRBV19, the J gene TRBJ2-7; the D gene is possibly TRBD2 (5 bases). Germline CDR1 LNHDA, CDR2 SQIVND (reference sequence). This CDR3 has 14 residues. The V end lost 5 bases, the J end lost 0 bases, and 11 bases lay between the germline ends. Written as DNA, the CDR3 is TGTGCCAGTAGTCCGAGGGCAGTCTCCTACGAGCAGTACTTC. Residues: CASSPRAVSYEQYF.

CDR3 nucleotide sequence: TGTGCCAGCAGCTTGACATTTACGGACACTGAAGCTTTCTTT. Translation: CASSLTFTDTEAFF. The chain joins TRBV7-9 to TRBJ1-1, with unresolved D. This CDR3 contains 14 residues. Per germline, CDR1 SEHNR and CDR2 FQNEAQ (reference sequence). Trimming left V 3 bases short and J 3 bases short, with 11 bases between. The complete variable domain, with remaining parts taken from reference TRBV7-9 and TRBJ1-1, reads DTGVSQNPRHKITKRGQNVTFRCDPISEHNRLYWYRQTLGQGPEFLTYFQNEAQLEKSRLLSDRFSAERPKGSFSTLEIQRTEQGDSAMYLCASSLTFTDTEAFFGQGTRLTVV.

This clone was recorded only once. The V and J genes are TRBV27 and TRBJ1-2; D remains unclear. CDR3 size: 13 residues. V lost 4 bases, J lost 7 bases, and 13 bases lay in between. Germline assignment: CDR1 MNHEY and CDR2 SMNVEV (reference sequence). The CDR3 loop is CASSSPDFGGYTF. In DNA form, the CDR3 reads TGTGCCAGCAGTTCTCCGGACTTTGGTGGCTACACCTTC.

As DNA, the CDR3 is TGTGCCAGTAGTTTGCTCCGTTCCCAGTTGAATACGCAGTATTTT. Protein: CASSLLRSQLNTQYF. The chain combines TRBV19 with TRBJ2-3; D unclear. The V gene's germline CDR1 is LNHDA and CDR2 SQIVND (reference sequence). CDR3 length: 15 residues. Between the trimmed V and J ends, which lost 5 bases and 7 bases, there was a span of 19 bases.

This chain connects TRBV7-2 to TRBJ1-1; 8 bases line up with TRBD1. CDR1 is SGHTA and CDR2 is FQGNSA in the germline V gene. CDR3 size: 12 residues. V lost 5 bases, J lost 9 bases, and 5 bases stayed unmatched. CDR3 protein: CASSRDRFQAFF. In DNA form, the CDR3 reads TGTGCCAGCAGCCGGGACAGGTTCCAAGCTTTCTTT.

This clone occurred a few times. The chain employs TRBV2 and TRBJ1-3; D is possibly TRBD1 (5 bases). V was cut by 8 bases and J by 1 base, with 18 bases left in between. The CDR3 is 16 amino acids. Per germline, CDR1 SNHLY and CDR2 FYNNEI. CDR3 coding DNA: TGTGCCAGCCGGCCGATGGGGCAGGGTTCTGGAAACACCATATATTTT. Amino acid sequence: CASRPMGQGSGNTIYF.

The chain combines TRBV7-3 with TRBJ1-2; 8 bases map to TRBD1. The junction had 0 bases not matched to a gene; V was cut back by 0 bases and J by 3 bases. Germline V CDR1 and CDR2: SGHTA, FQGTGA. The CDR3 totals 14 residues. In nucleotides, the CDR3 is TGTGCCAGCAGCTTAACGACAGGGGACTATGGCTACACCTTC. It codes for CASSLTTGDYGYTF.

The CDR3 is CASSSTGGRFYGYTF. The CDR3 DNA sequence: TGTGCCAGCAGTTCGACAGGGGGCCGATTCTATGGCTACACCTTC. V and J are TRBV28 and TRBJ1-2; TRBD1 aligns across 10 bases. The CDR3 sequence is 15 residues long. V gave up 4 bases and J gave up 4 bases; unmatched junction bases: 6. From germline, CDR1 is MDHEN and CDR2 SYDVKM.

The chain uses TRBV7-2 and TRBJ2-5, with a tentative D call TRBD1 (5 bases). The CDR3 has 14 amino acids. The germline V and J ends were trimmed by 2 bases and 5 bases, with 12 bases remaining between them. CDR1 and CDR2 (germline): SGHTA, FQGNSA. This CDR3 reads CASSLTYRSETQYF. As DNA, the CDR3 is TGTGCCAGCAGCTTAACATACAGGTCCGAGACCCAGTACTTC.

The chain has TRBV29-1 and TRBJ1-2; tentative D call: TRBD1 (5 bases). Trimming cost V 4 bases and J 8 bases, with 14 bases left between them. The CDR3 consists of 12 residues. Germline V lookup: CDR1 SQVTM, CDR2 ANQGSEA. The CDR3 spells CSVGVLGGGYTF. In DNA, the CDR3 is TGCAGCGTTGGTGTCTTGGGGGGAGGCTACACCTTC.

The V call is TRBV24-1, the J call TRBJ2-1, with 7 bases fitting TRBD1. CDR1 KGHDR and CDR2 SFDVKD come from the germline V gene. The CDR3 extends over 15 amino acids. V lost 2 bases and J lost 9; bases outside the gene matches: 9. CDR3 sequence: CATSDSRKGAGEQFF. Here the CDR3 DNA reads TGTGCCACCAGTGATTCTCGCAAGGGGGCCGGTGAGCAGTTCTTC.

In this sample, this clone turned up once. CDR3 loop: CATLRGTHGGYTF. CDR3 nucleotides: TGTGCCACCCTTAGGGGGACCCATGGTGGCTACACCTTC. The V call is TRBV6-5, the J call TRBJ1-2; perhaps TRBD1 as D (6 bases). The length of the CDR3 is 13 residues. CDR1 MNHEY and CDR2 SVGAGI come from the germline V gene. Trimming shortened V by 10 bases and J by 7 bases, and 19 bases separated the two germline ends.

The chain employs TRBV18 and TRBJ2-2, with 8 positions matching TRBD1. The CDR3 contains 15 residues. Germline CDR1 KGHSH, CDR2 LQKENI. The V and J ends lost 3 bases and 2 bases, in that order; junction bases with no gene match: 2. CDR3 sequence: CASSPDRGNTGELFF. CDR3 nucleotides: TGTGCCAGCTCACCTGACAGGGGTAACACCGGGGAGCTGTTTTTT.

The chain recombines TRBV6-2 or TRBV6-3 with TRBJ2-7, with 8 bases lining up with TRBD1. The V and J ends lost 6 bases and 3 bases, in that order; junction bases with no gene match: 10. From germline, CDR1 is MNHEY and CDR2 SVGEGT. The CDR3 loop spans 15 amino acids. DNA for the CDR3: TGTGCCAGCAGCCAAGGACAGGGCCGGGACTACGAGCAGTACTTC. Translation gives CASSQGQGRDYEQYF.

The chain's CDR3 is CASSSPGLAGGPRETQYF. The CDR3 nucleotides are TGTGCCAGCAGCTCCCCGGGACTAGCGGGGGGCCCGAGAGAGACCCAGTACTTC. The chain couples TRBV7-9 to TRBJ2-5; 15 bases align to TRBD2. The trim removed 4 bases at V and 4 bases at J, leaving 10 bases unmatched. This CDR3 contains 18 residues. Germline values: CDR1 SEHNR, CDR2 FQNEAQ (reference sequence). Filled out from reference TRBV7-9 and TRBJ2-5, the complete variable domain reads DTGVSQNPRHKITKRGQNVTFRCDPISEHNRLYWYRQTLGQGPEFLTYFQNEAQLEKSRLLSDRFSAERPKGSFSTLEIQRTEQGDSAMYLCASSSPGLAGGPRETQYFGPGTRLLVL.

This clone was counted a few times. This sequence joins TRBV5-1 and TRBJ2-1; no definite D call. The CDR3 consists of 16 residues. The germline V gene has CDR1 SGHRS and CDR2 YFSETQ. The germline V and J ends were trimmed by 4 bases and 1 base, with 15 bases remaining between them. The CDR3 region is CASSAGRLGSYNEQFF. CDR3 bases: TGCGCCAGCAGCGCCGGTCGGCTCGGGTCCTACAATGAGCAGTTCTTC.